Ten or more counts support the clone carrying this TCR beta chain. Its specificity is unknown. This sample is drawn from a study of T cell repertoires in cytomegalovirus infection. On the study more broadly: Public TCR beta signatures provided an indication of both CMV infection and a matching HLA type.

One entry per CDR3 protein, called by TCRdb with MiXCR from the reads. The sample has tens of thousands of distinct CDR3 sequences, 15% to 25% seen once. The sequences come from CD8+ T cells from cultured PBMCs, collected from culture after CMV antigen stimulation. This TCR derives from a human donor in good health (CMV status not recorded). Some clones in this sample may be carry-over from other donors' samples.

CDR3 sequence reads: CASRDRGYYEQYF. The CDR3 region has the DNA TGTGCCAGCAGGGACAGGGGATACTACGAGCAGTACTTC. The chain has TRBV27 and TRBJ2-7; 9 bases agree with TRBD1. Trimming at V came to 6 bases and at J to 3 bases, leaving 3 bases not matched to a gene. CDR1 is MNHEY, CDR2 SMNVEV, per germline (reference sequence). The CDR3 has 13 amino acids.